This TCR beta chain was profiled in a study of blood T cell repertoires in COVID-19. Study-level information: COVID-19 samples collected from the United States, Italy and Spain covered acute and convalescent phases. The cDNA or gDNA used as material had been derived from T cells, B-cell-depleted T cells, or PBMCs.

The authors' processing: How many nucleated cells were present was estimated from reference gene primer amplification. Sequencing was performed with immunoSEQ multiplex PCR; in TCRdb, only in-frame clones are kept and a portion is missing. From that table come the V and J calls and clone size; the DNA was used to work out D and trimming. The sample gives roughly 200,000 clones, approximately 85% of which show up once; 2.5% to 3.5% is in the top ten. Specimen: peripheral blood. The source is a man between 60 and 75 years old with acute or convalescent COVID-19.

The CDR3 region is CASPVNRGLCQSSPLHF. The CDR3 bases are TGTGCCAGCCCGGTCAACAGGGGGCTTTGCCAAAGCTCACCCCTCCACTTT. This chain uses TRBV5-4 with TRBJ1-6, with 9 positions matching TRBD1. The CDR3 has 17 residues. Germline values: CDR1 SGHNT, CDR2 YYREEE (reference sequence). V lost 7 bases to trimming and J lost 10 bases; unmatched junction nucleotides: 18.